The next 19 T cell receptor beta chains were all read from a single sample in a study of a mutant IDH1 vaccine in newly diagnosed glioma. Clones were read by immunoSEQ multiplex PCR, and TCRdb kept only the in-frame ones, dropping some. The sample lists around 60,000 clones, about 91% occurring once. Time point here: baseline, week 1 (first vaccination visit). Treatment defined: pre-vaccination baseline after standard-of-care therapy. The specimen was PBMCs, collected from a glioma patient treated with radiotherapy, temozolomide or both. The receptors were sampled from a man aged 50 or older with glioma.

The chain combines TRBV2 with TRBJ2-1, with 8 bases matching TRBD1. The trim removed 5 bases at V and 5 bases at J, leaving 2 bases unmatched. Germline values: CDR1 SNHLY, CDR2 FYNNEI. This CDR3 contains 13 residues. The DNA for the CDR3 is TGTGCCAGCAGTCCGGACAGGGACAATGAGCAGTTCTTC. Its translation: CASSPDRDNEQFF.

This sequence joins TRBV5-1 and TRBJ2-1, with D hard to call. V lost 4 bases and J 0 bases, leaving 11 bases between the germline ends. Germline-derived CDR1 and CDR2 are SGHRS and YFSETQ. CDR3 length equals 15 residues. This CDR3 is CASSPSLFSYNEQFF. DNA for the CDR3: TGCGCCAGCAGCCCCAGCCTTTTCTCCTACAATGAGCAGTTCTTC. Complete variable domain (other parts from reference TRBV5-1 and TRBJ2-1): KAGVTQTPRYLIKTRGQQVTLSCSPISGHRSVSWYQQTPGQGLQFLFEYFSETQRNKGNFPGRFSGRQFSNSRSEMNVSTLELGDSALYLCASSPSLFSYNEQFFGPGTRLTVL.

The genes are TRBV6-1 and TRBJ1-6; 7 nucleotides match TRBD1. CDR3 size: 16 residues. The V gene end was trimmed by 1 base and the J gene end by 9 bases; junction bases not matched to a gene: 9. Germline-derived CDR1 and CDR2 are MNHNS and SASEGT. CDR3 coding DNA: TGTGCCAGCAGTGAAGGGGCAGGGGGAGGCGGTTCACCCCTCCACTTT. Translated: CASSEGAGGGGSPLHF.

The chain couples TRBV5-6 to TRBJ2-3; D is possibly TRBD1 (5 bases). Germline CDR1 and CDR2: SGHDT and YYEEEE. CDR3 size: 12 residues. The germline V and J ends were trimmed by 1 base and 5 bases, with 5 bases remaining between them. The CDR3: CASSLRGDTQYF. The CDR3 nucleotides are TGTGCCAGCAGCTTGAGGGGAGATACGCAGTATTTT.

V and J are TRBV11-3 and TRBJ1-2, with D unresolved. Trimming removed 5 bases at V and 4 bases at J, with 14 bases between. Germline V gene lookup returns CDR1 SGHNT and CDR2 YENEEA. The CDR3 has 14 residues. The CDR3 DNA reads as TGTGCCAGCAGCGCGGGCCCCTGGGGCTATGGCTACACCTTC. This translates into CASSAGPWGYGYTF. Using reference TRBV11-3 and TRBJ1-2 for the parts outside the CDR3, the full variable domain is EAGVVQSPRYKIIEKKQPVAFWCNPISGHNTLYWYLQNLGQGPELLIRYENEEAVDDSQLPKDRFSAERLKGVDSTLKIQPAELGDSAVYLCASSAGPWGYGYTFGSGTRLTVV.

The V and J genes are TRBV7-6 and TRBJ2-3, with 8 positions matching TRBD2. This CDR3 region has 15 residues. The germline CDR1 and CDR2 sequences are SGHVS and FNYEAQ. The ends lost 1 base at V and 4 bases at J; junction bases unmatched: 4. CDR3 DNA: TGTGCCAGCAGCTTAGGGTCTAGCGGGCCAGATACGCAGTATTTT. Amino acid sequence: CASSLGSSGPDTQYF.

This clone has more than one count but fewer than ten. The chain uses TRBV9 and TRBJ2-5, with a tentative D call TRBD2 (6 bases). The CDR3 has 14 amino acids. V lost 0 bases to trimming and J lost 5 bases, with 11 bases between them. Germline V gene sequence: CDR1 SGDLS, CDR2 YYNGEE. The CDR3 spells CASSVAGSGETQYF. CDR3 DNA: TGTGCCAGCAGCGTAGCCGGGAGCGGGGAGACCCAGTACTTC.

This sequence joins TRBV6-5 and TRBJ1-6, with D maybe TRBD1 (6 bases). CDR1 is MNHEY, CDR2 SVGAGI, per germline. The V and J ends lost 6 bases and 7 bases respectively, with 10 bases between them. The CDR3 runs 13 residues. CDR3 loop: CASRRTENSPLHF. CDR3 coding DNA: TGTGCCAGCAGAAGGACAGAAAATTCACCCCTCCACTTT.

The CDR3 coding sequence is TGCGCCAGCAGCCAAGACGCTGGCTTTGAAAAGACCCAGTACTTC. This translates into CASSQDAGFEKTQYF. The chain combines TRBV4-1 with TRBJ2-5; D is undetermined. This CDR3 spans 15 amino acids. CDR1 and CDR2 from the germline V gene are MGHRA and YSYEKL. V gave up 0 bases and J gave up 6 bases, with 14 bases separating them.

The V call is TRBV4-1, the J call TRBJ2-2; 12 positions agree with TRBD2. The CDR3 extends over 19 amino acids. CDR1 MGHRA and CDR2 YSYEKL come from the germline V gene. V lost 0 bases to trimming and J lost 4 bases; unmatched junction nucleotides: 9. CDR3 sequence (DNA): TGCGCCAGCAGCCAAGACCTAGCGGGGGGGCGATCAGGCACCGGGGAGCTGTTTTTT. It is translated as CASSQDLAGGRSGTGELFF.

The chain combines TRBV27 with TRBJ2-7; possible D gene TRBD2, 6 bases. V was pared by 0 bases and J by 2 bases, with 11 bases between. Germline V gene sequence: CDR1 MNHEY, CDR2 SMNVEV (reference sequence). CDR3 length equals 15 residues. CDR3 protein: CASSLSGGVAYEQYF. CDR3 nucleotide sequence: TGTGCCAGCAGTTTATCGGGCGGGGTGGCCTACGAGCAGTACTTC.

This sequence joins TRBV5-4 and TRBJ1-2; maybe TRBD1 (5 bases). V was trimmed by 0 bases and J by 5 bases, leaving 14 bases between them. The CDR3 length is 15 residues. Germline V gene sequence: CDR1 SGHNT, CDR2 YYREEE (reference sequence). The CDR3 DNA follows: TGTGCCAGCAGCTTGGGTGGGGACCTGGGATATGGCTACACCTTC. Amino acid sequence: CASSLGGDLGYGYTF.

CDR3 residues: CASSPKAGLAGYTF. The CDR3 region has the DNA TGTGCCAGCTCACCAAAGGCAGGGCTGGCTGGCTACACCTTC. The J gene is TRBJ1-2, the V gene TRBV18, with D perhaps matching TRBD1 (5 bases). Trimming removed 2 bases from V and 7 bases from J, with 14 bases in between. The CDR3 length is 14 residues. Germline V gives CDR1 KGHSH, CDR2 LQKENI.

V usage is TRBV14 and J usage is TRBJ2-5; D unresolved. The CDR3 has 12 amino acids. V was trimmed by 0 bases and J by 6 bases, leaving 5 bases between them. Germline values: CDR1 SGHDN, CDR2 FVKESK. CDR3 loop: CASSQDLKTQYF. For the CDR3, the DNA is TGTGCCAGCAGCCAAGATCTAAAGACCCAGTACTTC.

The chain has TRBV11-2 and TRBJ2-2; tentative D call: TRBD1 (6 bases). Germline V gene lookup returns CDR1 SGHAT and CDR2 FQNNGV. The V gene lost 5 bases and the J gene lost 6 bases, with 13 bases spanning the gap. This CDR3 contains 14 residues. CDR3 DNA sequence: TGTGCCAGCAGCCAAAAAGGGGGTTCCGGGGAGCTGTTTTTT. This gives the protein CASSQKGGSGELFF.

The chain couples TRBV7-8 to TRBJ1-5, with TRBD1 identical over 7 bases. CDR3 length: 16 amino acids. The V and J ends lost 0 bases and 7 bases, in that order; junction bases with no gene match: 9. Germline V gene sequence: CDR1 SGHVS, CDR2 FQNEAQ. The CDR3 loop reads CASSLALTGWEQPQHF. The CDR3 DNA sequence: TGTGCCAGCAGCTTAGCGCTGACAGGGTGGGAACAGCCCCAGCATTTT.

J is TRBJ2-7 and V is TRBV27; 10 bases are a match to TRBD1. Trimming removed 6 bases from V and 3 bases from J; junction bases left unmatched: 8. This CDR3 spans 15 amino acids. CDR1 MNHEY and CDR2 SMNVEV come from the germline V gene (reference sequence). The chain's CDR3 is CASSLPGQGYYEQYF. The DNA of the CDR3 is TGTGCCAGCAGCCTACCGGGACAGGGGTACTACGAGCAGTACTTC.

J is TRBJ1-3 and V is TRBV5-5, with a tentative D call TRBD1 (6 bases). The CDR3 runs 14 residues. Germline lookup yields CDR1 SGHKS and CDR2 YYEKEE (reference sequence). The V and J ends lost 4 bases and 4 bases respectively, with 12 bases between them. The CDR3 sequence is CASSRGQGGNTIYF. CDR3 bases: TGTGCCAGCAGCCGGGGGCAGGGAGGAAACACCATATATTTT.

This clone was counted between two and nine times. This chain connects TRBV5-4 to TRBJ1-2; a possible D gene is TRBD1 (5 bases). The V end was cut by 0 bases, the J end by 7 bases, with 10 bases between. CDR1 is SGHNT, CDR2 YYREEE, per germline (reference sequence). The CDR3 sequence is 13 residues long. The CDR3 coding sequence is TGTGCCAGCAGCTTGGGCGGGGGTGGTGGCTACACCTTC. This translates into CASSLGGGGGYTF.